This T cell receptor (beta chain) is drawn from a study of regulatory T cells in long-lasting Graves disease. Building the TCR beta libraries relied on iRepertoire HTBI primers, and CDR3 regions underwent Arm-PCR. TCRdb independently ran MiXCR on the multiplex PCR reads; one entry per CDR3 protein. The sample contains some 200,000 distinct CDR3 sequences, around 20% of which appear only once. The time point: newly diagnosed GD, antithyroid drugs for less than 3 months. After RNA was extracted from PBMCs, the TCR library was made from it. The germline V gene has CDR1 SGHTS and CDR2 YDEGEE. The CDR3 is made up of 17 amino acids. V was trimmed by 2 bases and J by 5 bases, leaving 22 bases between them. Ten or more counts support this clonotype. A further study also used this sample, focusing on T cells in Graves' hyperthyroidism and ophthalmopathy.

This TCR derives from a woman in her 30s with Graves disease. This sample comprised peripheral blood mononuclear cells (PBMCs), obtained at new diagnosis, from a patient treated with antithyroid drugs. The V call is TRBV5-8, the J call TRBJ2-5, with D perhaps TRBD2 (6 bases). The CDR3 is CASSFGTGGPRMETQYF. In nucleotides, the CDR3 is TGTGCCAGCAGCTTCGGGACTGGGGGACCCCGGATGGAGACCCAGTACTTC.